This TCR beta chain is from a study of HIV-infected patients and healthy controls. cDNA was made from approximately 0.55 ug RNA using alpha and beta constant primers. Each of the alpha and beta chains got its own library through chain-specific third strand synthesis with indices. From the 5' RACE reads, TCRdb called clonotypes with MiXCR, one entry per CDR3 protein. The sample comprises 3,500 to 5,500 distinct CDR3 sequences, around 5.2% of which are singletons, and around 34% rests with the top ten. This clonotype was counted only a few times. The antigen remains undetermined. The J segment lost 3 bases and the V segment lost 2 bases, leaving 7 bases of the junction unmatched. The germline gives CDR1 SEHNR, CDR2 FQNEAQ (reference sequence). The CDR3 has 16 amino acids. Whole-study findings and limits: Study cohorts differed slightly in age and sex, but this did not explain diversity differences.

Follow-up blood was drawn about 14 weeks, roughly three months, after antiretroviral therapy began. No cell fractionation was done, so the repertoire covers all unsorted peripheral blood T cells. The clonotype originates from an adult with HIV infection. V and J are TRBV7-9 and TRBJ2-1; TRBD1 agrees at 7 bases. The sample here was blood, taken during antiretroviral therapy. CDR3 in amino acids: CASSLSGTAVYNEQFF. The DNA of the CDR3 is TGTGCCAGCAGCTTATCCGGGACAGCCGTCTACAATGAGCAGTTCTTC. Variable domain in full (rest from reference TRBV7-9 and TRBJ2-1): DTGVSQNPRHKITKRGQNVTFRCDPISEHNRLYWYRQTLGQGPEFLTYFQNEAQLEKSRLLSDRFSAERPKGSFSTLEIQRTEQGDSAMYLCASSLSGTAVYNEQFFGPGTRLTVL.